The 9 T cell receptor beta chains given below trace back to one sample, sequenced in a study of cytomegalovirus exposure and HLA in healthy donors. 60 Vbeta and 13 Jbeta primers were used in PCR. The assay was immunoSEQ multiplex PCR, and TCRdb's table has in-frame clones only and misses some. This table has around 180,000 clones, 80% appearing once. Sequenced input: PBMCs. Receptors were obtained from a man aged 25 to 45 in good health and CMV-seropositive.

This sequence joins TRBV4-3 and TRBJ1-4; possibly TRBD1 for D (6 bases). The CDR3 is 16 residues long. V shed 3 bases and J shed 4 bases, with 15 bases lying between them. CDR1 and CDR2 from the germline V gene are LGHNA and YSLEER. In nucleotides, the CDR3 is TGCGCCAGCAGCCAGTCGCCTGGGGGCTATAATGAAAAACTGTTTTTT. Translating it yields CASSQSPGGYNEKLFF.

This clone was counted a single time. The chain combines TRBV5-1 with TRBJ1-1; no firm D call. The ends were cut back, 0 bases at V and 3 bases at J, with 12 bases in the middle. This CDR3 comprises 15 residues. Germline CDR1 reads SGHRS; CDR2 reads YFSETQ. Here the CDR3 DNA reads TGCGCCAGCAGCTTGGATCCCGTCAGTTACACTGAAGCTTTCTTT. Its translation: CASSLDPVSYTEAFF.

This clone was detected only a few times. CDR3 loop: CASSQDYPGEQFF. The CDR3 DNA reads as TGTGCCAGCAGTCAGGACTACCCTGGGGAGCAGTTCTTC. The rearrangement uses TRBV6-5 and TRBJ2-1; a possible D gene is TRBD2 (6 bases). Germline-derived CDR1 and CDR2 are MNHEY and SVGAGI. The V end was cut by 5 bases, the J end by 10 bases, with 15 bases between. This CDR3 is built from 13 residues.

A remark on this clone: The junction shows a germline mismatch at one end, possibly a read error. This sequence joins TRBV7-2 and TRBJ1-5; 7 bases line up with TRBD1. The CDR3 is made up of 15 amino acids. Germline CDR1 SGHTA, CDR2 FQGNSA. The CDR3 DNA reads as TGTGCCAGCAGCTTTTCCGGGACAGAAGATCACCCCCAGCATTTT. This gives the protein CASSFSGTEDHPQHF.

The chain couples TRBV5-6 to TRBJ2-7; D may be TRBD2 (6 bases). Between the trimmed V and J ends, which lost 1 base and 5 bases, there was a span of 13 bases. Germline V gene lookup returns CDR1 SGHDT and CDR2 YYEEEE. The CDR3 is 14 residues long. CDR3 sequence (DNA): TGTGCCAGCAGCTTGTCACTAGCAAGGAACGAGCAGTACTTC. It codes for CASSLSLARNEQYF.

To note about this clone: The junction departs from the called germline gene at one end, perhaps through a read error. Other DNA sequences in the same sample also yield this CDR3. The CDR3 DNA sequence: TGTGCCAGCAGTACGTACAATAGCAATCAGCCTCAGCATTTT. This translates into CASSTYNSNQPQHF. V and J are TRBV2 and TRBJ1-5; D gene uncertain. CDR3 size: 14 residues. Germline V gene sequence: CDR1 SNHLY, CDR2 FYNNEI.

The sample holds a few counts of this clone. The gene calls are TRBV10-3 and TRBJ2-1, with 10 bases that match TRBD1. The CDR3 is made up of 13 amino acids. Germline V gene lookup returns CDR1 ENHRY and CDR2 SYGVKD. After removal of 10 bases from V and 5 bases from J, the junction contained 5 bases not matched to a gene. The CDR3 region is CATWDRGNNEQFF. CDR3 coding DNA: TGTGCCACTTGGGACAGGGGAAACAATGAGCAGTTCTTC.

The gene calls are TRBV5-1 and TRBJ1-3, with D uncertain. Germline assignment: CDR1 SGHRS and CDR2 YFSETQ. The CDR3 has 16 amino acids. The V end was cut by 0 bases, the J end by 0 bases, with 10 bases between. CDR3 loop: CASSLGWETSGNTIYF. DNA of the CDR3: TGCGCCAGCAGCTTGGGGTGGGAGACCTCTGGAAACACCATATATTTT.

In its sample, this clone was seen a few times. The chain combines TRBV4-1 with TRBJ2-7, with TRBD1 matching over 8 bases. The trim removed 3 bases at V and 6 bases at J, leaving 7 bases unmatched. The CDR3 runs to 14 residues. Germline V CDR1 and CDR2: MGHRA, YSYEKL. As DNA, the CDR3 is TGCGCCAGCAGCCACAGCGGACAGGGCAGCGAGCAGTACTTC. Its protein is CASSHSGQGSEQYF.